The 21 T cell receptor beta chains below were found in one sample sequenced in a study of blood T cell repertoires in COVID-19. Only in-frame clones appear in the TCRdb table, and some are missing; sequencing was by immunoSEQ multiplex PCR. Counted here are more than 200,000 clones, nearly 90% occurring once; the ten biggest clones make up 11%. Sequenced sample: PBMCs or T cells enriched from blood (not recorded which). Every receptor here comes from a man younger than 45 who had recovered from COVID-19.

The chain joins TRBV5-4 to TRBJ2-1; perhaps TRBD2 as D (5 bases). The V gene lost 4 bases and the J gene lost 6 bases, with 14 bases spanning the gap. Per the germline V gene, CDR1 is SGHNT and CDR2 is YYREEE (reference sequence). The CDR3 sequence is 14 residues long. The CDR3 spells CASSPLFSANEQFF. The CDR3 DNA reads TGTGCCAGCAGCCCACTATTTAGCGCCAATGAGCAGTTCTTC.

The chain has TRBV5-1 and TRBJ1-1, with a tentative D call TRBD1 (6 bases). The CDR3 covers 13 residues. Trimming pared 5 bases from V and 3 bases from J, leaving 11 bases between. Germline lookup yields CDR1 SGHRS and CDR2 YFSETQ. Here the CDR3 DNA reads TGCGCCAGCAGGGGGCAGGGGCACACTGAAGCTTTCTTT. Protein: CASRGQGHTEAFF.

The V gene is TRBV7-9, the J gene TRBJ2-7; the match to TRBD1 covers 9 bases. Germline values: CDR1 SEHNR, CDR2 FQNEAQ (reference sequence). This CDR3 region has 15 residues. Germline trimming cut 0 bases from V and 4 bases from J; bases unmatched to any gene: 4. The CDR3 sequence is CASSLAGQGRYEQYF. CDR3 bases: TGTGCCAGCAGCTTAGCCGGACAGGGGAGGTACGAGCAGTACTTC.

This rearrangement joins TRBV5-1 to TRBJ1-3, with 8 bases that match TRBD1. Trimming took 0 bases from V and 4 from J; bases not matched to a gene: 6. The CDR3 is made up of 16 amino acids. CDR1 SGHRS and CDR2 YFSETQ come from the germline V gene. The CDR3 region has the DNA TGCGCCAGCAGCTTGGATGGCAGGGGGCTCGGAAACACCATATATTTT. It encodes CASSLDGRGLGNTIYF.

The rearrangement uses TRBV5-1 and TRBJ2-2; D gene unclear. Trimming took off 2 bases at V and 4 bases at J, with 15 bases between the two ends. This CDR3 has 16 residues. In germline, CDR1 is SGHRS, CDR2 YFSETQ. CDR3 coding DNA: TGCGCCAGCAGCTTAGGTAGCAGTCTGCCCACCGGGGAGCTGTTTTTT. It encodes CASSLGSSLPTGELFF. Supplemented by reference TRBV5-1 and TRBJ2-2, the full variable domain reads KAGVTQTPRYLIKTRGQQVTLSCSPISGHRSVSWYQQTPGQGLQFLFEYFSETQRNKGNFPGRFSGRQFSNSRSEMNVSTLELGDSALYLCASSLGSSLPTGELFFGEGSRLTVL.

The chain has TRBV27 and TRBJ1-5; D is possibly TRBD1 (5 bases). V lost 2 bases, J lost 4 bases, and 12 bases lay in between. Per germline, CDR1 MNHEY and CDR2 SMNVEV (reference sequence). This CDR3 contains 15 residues. DNA for the CDR3: TGTGCCAGCAGTTTAGGGGGACTCGCGAATCAGCCCCAGCATTTT. Amino acid sequence: CASSLGGLANQPQHF.

The chain couples TRBV19 to TRBJ1-2, with a tentative D call TRBD1 (6 bases). This CDR3 spans 15 amino acids. Germline V CDR1 and CDR2: LNHDA, SQIVND (reference sequence). Trimming left V 5 bases short and J 2 bases short, with 15 bases between. This CDR3 reads CASSLRTASNYGYTF. The CDR3 DNA is TGTGCCAGTAGTCTCCGGACAGCTTCCAACTATGGCTACACCTTC. The whole variable domain, filled in from reference TRBV19 and TRBJ1-2, reads DGGITQSPKYLFRKEGQNVTLSCEQNLNHDAMYWYRQDPGQGLRLIYYSQIVNDFQKGDIAEGYSVSREKKESFPLTVTSAQKNPTAFYLCASSLRTASNYGYTFGSGTRLTVV.

The chain has TRBV6-2 or TRBV6-3 and TRBJ2-7; 12 nucleotides agree with TRBD2. Losses at the gene ends were 5 bases for V and 2 bases for J; bases not matched to a gene: 1. In germline, CDR1 is MNHEY, CDR2 SVGEGT. CDR3 length equals 14 residues. The CDR3 loop is CASSRTSGTYEQYF. In DNA form, the CDR3 reads TGTGCCAGCAGTCGGACTAGCGGGACCTACGAGCAGTACTTC.

This clone has only one observation. The rearrangement links TRBV9 to TRBJ1-1; the match to TRBD1 covers 8 bases. Trimming cost V 2 bases and J 8 bases; bases outside gene matches: 5. The CDR3 loop spans 13 amino acids. Germline CDR1 is SGDLS and CDR2 is YYNGEE. The CDR3: CASSVGGQGEAFF. As DNA, the CDR3 is TGTGCCAGCAGCGTCGGAGGACAGGGAGAAGCTTTCTTT.

The V gene is TRBV6-2 or TRBV6-3, the J gene TRBJ2-1, with D perhaps TRBD2 (6 bases). Germline CDR1 is MNHEY and CDR2 is SVGEGT. The V gene lost 4 bases and the J gene lost 6 bases, with 16 bases spanning the gap. CDR3 length: 15 amino acids. CDR3 nucleotides: TGTGCCAGCAGTTTCGAGGGAGGAGGCCCCAATGAGCAGTTCTTC. Protein sequence: CASSFEGGGPNEQFF.

The chain is built from TRBV9 and TRBJ2-1, with TRBD2 identical over 14 bases. The CDR3 spans 19 residues. Per germline, CDR1 SGDLS and CDR2 YYNGEE. V lost 4 bases, J lost 1 base, and 10 bases stayed unmatched. The CDR3 loop reads CASSTTSGGASWSYNEQFF. CDR3 in DNA: TGTGCCAGCAGCACGACTAGCGGGGGGGCTTCTTGGTCCTACAATGAGCAGTTCTTC.

V is TRBV19 and J is TRBJ2-6; D unclear. CDR1 and CDR2 from the germline V gene are LNHDA and SQIVND (reference sequence). This CDR3 is 15 amino acids long. Trimming left V 3 bases short and J 2 bases short, with 8 bases between. The CDR3: CASSIRRPGANVLTF. DNA of the CDR3: TGTGCCAGTAGTATTAGGCGGCCTGGGGCCAACGTCCTGACTTTC.

The chain combines TRBV2 with TRBJ1-1, with D hard to call. Trimming removed 3 bases from V and 1 base from J, with 3 bases in between. There are 12 residues in the CDR3. CDR1 SNHLY and CDR2 FYNNEI come from the germline V gene. CDR3 DNA sequence: TGTGCCAGCAGTGATAGGAACACTGAAGCTTTCTTT. Translating gives CASSDRNTEAFF.

The rearrangement joins TRBV19 to TRBJ2-7; D not certain. Germline values: CDR1 LNHDA, CDR2 SQIVND (reference sequence). Trimming took 6 bases from V and 3 from J, leaving 15 bases between them. The CDR3 runs 14 residues. CDR3 residues: CASSDNWADYEQYF. The CDR3 DNA reads TGTGCCAGTAGCGACAATTGGGCCGACTACGAGCAGTACTTC.

This rearrangement joins TRBV19 to TRBJ2-5; 10 positions match TRBD2. The V gene end was trimmed by 5 bases and the J gene end by 4 bases; junction bases not matched to a gene: 7. This CDR3 is built from 15 residues. Germline V gene sequence: CDR1 LNHDA, CDR2 SQIVND (reference sequence). CDR3 bases: TGTGCCAGTAGTCTCTCCGGGACTAGCGTAGAGACCCAGTACTTC. Protein product: CASSLSGTSVETQYF.

This clone was seen just once. The chain carries TRBV4-1 and TRBJ2-7, with a possible D match to TRBD2 (6 bases). The V gene lost 4 bases and the J gene lost 3 bases, with 16 bases spanning the gap. Germline lookup yields CDR1 MGHRA and CDR2 YSYEKL. This CDR3 contains 15 residues. The CDR3 coding sequence is TGCGCCAGCAGCCTGCGGGGCCCCATGGGCTACGAGCAGTACTTC. Protein sequence: CASSLRGPMGYEQYF.

The chain carries TRBV27 and TRBJ2-3, with 9 bases that match TRBD1. Per germline, CDR1 MNHEY and CDR2 SMNVEV (reference sequence). V gave up 4 bases and J gave up 14 bases; unmatched junction bases: 13. CDR3 size: 14 residues. CDR3 coding DNA: TGTGCCAGCAGTTCATATCTCCGGGACAGGGTTAGGTATTTT. Translating it yields CASSSYLRDRVRYF.

This chain uses TRBV10-3 with TRBJ2-6, with 12 bases fitting TRBD1. From germline, CDR1 is ENHRY and CDR2 SYGVKD. The junction had 7 bases not matched to a gene; V was cut back by 8 bases and J by 2 bases. This CDR3 spans 17 amino acids. The CDR3 coding sequence is TGTGCCATCTCCGGGACAGGGGGCTTGGCTGGGGCCAACGTCCTGACTTTC. Residues: CAISGTGGLAGANVLTF.

The chain has TRBV18 and TRBJ1-6; D is perhaps TRBD1 (6 bases). This CDR3 is 13 amino acids long. V was cut by 5 bases and J by 8 bases, with 10 bases left in between. Germline V CDR1 and CDR2: KGHSH, LQKENI. Written as DNA, the CDR3 is TGTGCCAGCTCAGCACACAGGGATTCACCCCTCCACTTT. Translation gives CASSAHRDSPLHF. Looking up the rest from reference TRBV18 and TRBJ1-6 gives the full variable domain: NAGVMQNPRHLVRRRGQEARLRCSPMKGHSHVYWYRQLPEEGLKFMVYLQKENIIDESGMPKERFSAEFPKEGPSILRIQQVVRGDSAAYFCASSAHRDSPLHFGNGTRLTVT.

J is TRBJ2-7 and V is TRBV2; 8 bases map to TRBD2. The junction had 1 base not matched to a gene; V was cut back by 6 bases and J by 3 bases. CDR3 length equals 12 residues. Germline CDR1 is SNHLY and CDR2 is FYNNEI. The CDR3 protein is CASRGTSYEQYF. CDR3 coding DNA: TGTGCCAGCAGGGGGACTAGCTACGAGCAGTACTTC.

This chain uses TRBV28 with TRBJ1-1, with D possibly being TRBD1 (5 bases). The CDR3 extends over 12 amino acids. Trimming removed 6 bases at V and 6 bases at J, with 11 bases between. CDR1 and CDR2 from the germline V gene are MDHEN and SYDVKM. The CDR3 nucleotides read TGTGCCAGCAGGGACATCTACTCTGAAGCTTTCTTT. Its protein is CASRDIYSEAFF.